This TCR beta chain stems from a study of cytomegalovirus exposure and HLA in healthy donors. Across the study: Genetic ancestry analysis placed over 65% of the 400 or so donors that were genotyped in the Caucasian-associated cluster.

CDR3 length equals 17 residues. Looked up from germline, CDR1 is SGHNT and CDR2 is YYREEE (reference sequence). V gave up 4 bases and J gave up 1 base; unmatched junction bases: 11. In the case of this clone: What it binds is unknown.

Vbeta (60) and Jbeta (13) primers were used in the PCR. Libraries were prepared by immunoSEQ multiplex PCR; TCRdb keeps only in-frame clonotypes and omits some of them. Of some 190,000 clones listed, about four fifths are singletons. Study results and limitations: Most of the TCR beta V segments (in an earlier analysis) were productive either about 87% or about 30% of the time. Among CMV-associated TCR beta chains, most appeared HLA-restricted in a later analysis.

Input material: PBMCs. This TCR was sampled from a man aged 35 to 55 in good health and CMV-seronegative. The rearrangement links TRBV5-4 to TRBJ1-2, with 9 bases lining up with TRBD1. Here the CDR3 DNA reads TGTGCCAGCAGCCCGGGGGAAGGACAGGGGTTTAACTATGGCTACACCTTC. This codes for CASSPGEGQGFNYGYTF.